Listed here are 20 T cell receptor beta chains from one sample, sequenced in a study of response to subunit inactivated influenza vaccine. TCRdb fed the RT-PCR reads into MiXCR, producing one record per CDR3 protein. Here the sample spans roughly 780,000 distinct CDR3 sequences, around 18% being singletons. Sequences were derived from PBMCs from blood, sampled more than 4 days after vaccination. The receptors originated from a man aged 45 to 65 who received an inactivated influenza vaccine.

The J gene is TRBJ2-4, the V gene TRBV6-5, with D perhaps matching TRBD2 (6 bases). The CDR3 has 14 amino acids. V was cut by 0 bases and J by 7 bases, with 10 bases left in between. Germline loops: CDR1 MNHEY, CDR2 SVGAGI. The CDR3 DNA is TGTGCCAGCAGTTACTCTGGGGGGAGCAACATTCAGTACTTC. Amino acid sequence: CASSYSGGSNIQYF.

The chain is built from TRBV5-1 and TRBJ2-1; no clear D gene. Trimming left V 5 bases short and J 5 bases short, with 8 bases between. The CDR3 is made up of 12 amino acids. Per the germline V gene, CDR1 is SGHRS and CDR2 is YFSETQ. The CDR3 spells CASRNENNEQFF. CDR3 sequence (DNA): TGCGCCAGCAGAAACGAGAACAATGAGCAGTTCTTC. The entire variable domain, with the rest obtained from reference TRBV5-1 and TRBJ2-1, is as follows: KAGVTQTPRYLIKTRGQQVTLSCSPISGHRSVSWYQQTPGQGLQFLFEYFSETQRNKGNFPGRFSGRQFSNSRSEMNVSTLELGDSALYLCASRNENNEQFFGPGTRLTVL.

This clonotype has a handful of counts. V and J are TRBV6-5 and TRBJ2-3; the D is unclear. The CDR3 has 13 residues. V dropped 0 bases and J dropped 6 bases, with 7 bases sitting between them. Germline-derived CDR1 and CDR2 are MNHEY and SVGAGI. The CDR3 DNA is TGTGCCAGCAGTTACTCGATTTGGGATACGCAGTATTTT. Amino acids: CASSYSIWDTQYF.

The chain combines TRBV14 with TRBJ2-3, with TRBD1 as a possible D gene (5 bases). Trimming took 1 base from V and 3 from J, leaving 11 bases between them. Germline assignment: CDR1 SGHDN and CDR2 FVKESK. This CDR3 contains 15 residues. CDR3 nucleotide sequence: TGTGCCAGCAGCCAAGGTGGGGCATGGACAGATACGCAGTATTTT. Translating gives CASSQGGAWTDTQYF.

The V gene is TRBV5-1, the J gene TRBJ2-2; D ambiguous. The germline V gene encodes CDR1 SGHRS and CDR2 YFSETQ. The V end was cut by 4 bases, the J end by 6 bases, with 10 bases between. CDR3 length: 13 residues. The CDR3: CASSPLSPGELFF. The CDR3 DNA reads as TGCGCCAGCAGCCCACTTAGTCCCGGGGAGCTGTTTTTT.

This clonotype occurred a few times. The chain has TRBV25-1 and TRBJ2-7, with D possibly matching TRBD2 (6 bases). V lost 1 base to trimming and J lost 6 bases, with 7 bases between them. Germline CDR1 and CDR2: MGHDK and SYGVNS. The CDR3 is 12 residues long. For the CDR3, the DNA is TGTGCCAGCAGTGAATTGGGGGGCGAGCAGTACTTC. Translated, it gives CASSELGGEQYF.

This clonotype was recorded many times. The chain has TRBV28 and TRBJ1-5; TRBD1 might be the D (6 bases). The CDR3 is 15 amino acids. Deletions cut 6 bases from V and 4 bases from J, with 16 bases between. Germline V lookup: CDR1 MDHEN, CDR2 SYDVKM. The CDR3 DNA reads TGTGCCAGCAGCCGCGAGGGGGTAGAAAATCAGCCCCAGCATTTT. This codes for CASSREGVENQPQHF.

This clonotype was counted ten times or more. This chain links TRBV4-3 with TRBJ2-6; D unresolved. Germline CDR1 LGHNA, CDR2 YSLEER. The CDR3 runs to 13 residues. The V end lost 4 bases, the J end lost 2 bases, and 3 bases lay between the germline ends. CDR3: CASSPTGANVLTF. The DNA for the CDR3 is TGCGCCAGCAGCCCTACTGGGGCCAACGTCCTGACTTTC.

This clonotype showed up just a few times. The gene calls are TRBV6-5 and TRBJ2-1; 9 positions match TRBD2. There are 16 residues in the CDR3. Germline values: CDR1 MNHEY, CDR2 SVGAGI. J was trimmed by 0 bases and V by 0 bases; bases with no gene match: 0. The CDR3 DNA follows: TGTGCCAGCAGTTACTCGCGGGAGGGCTCCTACAATGAGCAGTTCTTC. Translation gives CASSYSREGSYNEQFF.

This clonotype was counted a few times. The gene calls are TRBV20-1 and TRBJ1-4, with D tentatively TRBD1 (5 bases). Trimming took off 3 bases at V and 5 bases at J, with 16 bases between the two ends. Germline V gene data show CDR1 as DFQATT and CDR2 as SNEGSKA (reference sequence). The CDR3 loop spans 15 amino acids. The CDR3, as DNA: TGCAGTGCTAGCAGCCCCGGGACTCACAATGAAAAACTGTTTTTT. This translates into CSASSPGTHNEKLFF.

V and J are TRBV2 and TRBJ2-7, with 12 bases lining up with TRBD1. The CDR3 consists of 16 residues. Germline V gene data show CDR1 as SNHLY and CDR2 as FYNNEI. The trim removed 6 bases at V and 2 bases at J, leaving 8 bases unmatched. This CDR3 is CASRGTGGQKAYEQYF. The DNA of the CDR3 is TGTGCCAGCAGGGGGACAGGGGGCCAAAAAGCCTACGAGCAGTACTTC.

This clonotype came up a few times. The chain combines TRBV29-1 with TRBJ2-5; 8 bases align to TRBD2. CDR3 length: 14 amino acids. The J segment lost 4 bases and the V segment lost 1 base, leaving 5 bases of the junction unmatched. Germline V lookup: CDR1 SQVTM, CDR2 ANQGSEA. The CDR3 bases are TGCAGCGTTGAAGGGTTGGGACTAGTAGAGACCCAGTACTTC. It yields the protein CSVEGLGLVETQYF. Drawing the rest from reference TRBV29-1 and TRBJ2-5, the complete variable domain is SAVISQKPSRDICQRGTSLTIQCQVDSQVTMMFWYRQQPGQSLTLIATANQGSEATYESGFVIDKFPISRPNLTFSTLTVSNMSPEDSSIYLCSVEGLGLVETQYFGPGTRLLVL.

The chain recombines TRBV7-2 with TRBJ2-7; no clear D. V was pared by 1 base and J by 3 bases, with 10 bases between. Germline V gene data show CDR1 as SGHTA and CDR2 as FQGNSA. The CDR3 loop spans 14 amino acids. CDR3 sequence reads: CASSLVGLLYEQYF. Here the CDR3 DNA reads TGTGCCAGCAGCTTAGTGGGTCTTCTCTACGAGCAGTACTTC.

This clonotype has just a few counts. The J gene is TRBJ2-3, the V gene TRBV20-1; 10 bases agree with TRBD1. The CDR3 has 14 amino acids. V lost 5 bases to trimming and J lost 7 bases; unmatched junction nucleotides: 9. The germline V gene has CDR1 DFQATT and CDR2 SNEGSKA (reference sequence). The CDR3 region is CSADRGRSPNTQYF. The CDR3 DNA follows: TGCAGTGCTGACAGGGGGCGGTCGCCAAATACGCAGTATTTT.

This chain uses TRBV6-1 with TRBJ2-4; D tentatively reads TRBD1 or TRBD2 (5 bases each). The CDR3 consists of 14 residues. Trimming took 8 bases from V and 1 from J, leaving 12 bases between them. Germline V lookup: CDR1 MNHNS, CDR2 SASEGT. CDR3: CASAQEGAKNIQYF. CDR3 DNA: TGTGCCAGCGCGCAAGAGGGGGCCAAAAACATTCAGTACTTC.

The rearrangement links TRBV12-3 or TRBV12-4 to TRBJ2-3; D assignment may be TRBD1 or TRBD2 (5 bases each). The CDR3 has 14 amino acids. The V end lost 4 bases, the J end lost 2 bases, and 10 bases lay between the germline ends. This CDR3 reads CASSWGTTTDTQYF. The CDR3 nucleotides read TGTGCCAGCAGTTGGGGGACCACCACAGATACGCAGTATTTT.

The chain uses TRBV6-1 and TRBJ2-1, with 9 bases matching TRBD2. The CDR3 runs to 14 residues. The V segment lost 9 bases and the J segment 7 bases; nucleotides outside the gene matches: 10. The germline V gene has CDR1 MNHNS and CDR2 SASEGT. This CDR3 reads CASRKASGTNEQFF. In DNA form, the CDR3 reads TGTGCCAGTCGGAAGGCTAGCGGGACTAATGAGCAGTTCTTC.

This clonotype was counted between two and nine times. At one boundary the junction diverges from the germline segment, which might be a read error. This rearrangement joins TRBV29-1 to TRBJ2-7; D may be TRBD1 or TRBD2 (5 bases each). Per germline, CDR1 SQVTM and CDR2 ANQGSEA. The CDR3 length is 13 residues. The CDR3 here is CSVAGTGSSEQYF. Written as DNA, the CDR3 is TGCAGCGTCGCCGGGACGGGTTCCTCCGAGCAGTACTTC.

This clonotype was detected only once. The CDR3 reads CASSRGQIYQETQYF. CDR3 DNA sequence: TGCGCCAGCAGCCGGGGACAGATATACCAAGAGACCCAGTACTTC. V and J are TRBV5-1 and TRBJ2-5, with 7 bases that match TRBD1. The germline V gene encodes CDR1 SGHRS and CDR2 YFSETQ. V lost 4 bases, J lost 0 bases, and 6 bases stayed unmatched. This CDR3 has 15 amino acids.

The rearrangement uses TRBV5-1 and TRBJ2-7; 9 bases agree with TRBD1. CDR1 and CDR2 from the germline V gene are SGHRS and YFSETQ. V shed 0 bases, J shed 5 bases, and the junction held 12 bases outside the gene matches. The CDR3 is 17 amino acids. DNA for the CDR3: TGCGCCAGCAGCTTGGCTAGGGACAGGGTTTTTGCCGACGAGCAGTACTTC. Amino acids: CASSLARDRVFADEQYF. Full variable domain (outside the CDR3, taken from reference TRBV5-1 and TRBJ2-7): KAGVTQTPRYLIKTRGQQVTLSCSPISGHRSVSWYQQTPGQGLQFLFEYFSETQRNKGNFPGRFSGRQFSNSRSEMNVSTLELGDSALYLCASSLARDRVFADEQYFGPGTRLTVT.